The clone carrying this T cell receptor (beta chain) showed up just once. Antigen unknown. The data derive from a study of T cell responses to AZD1222 COVID-19 vaccine. Study-level findings and limits: Donors, mostly white British, included more females; clonal diversity was possibly underestimated. An increase in Spike-specific TCR breadth and depth was observed after two AZD1222 doses. Spike-wide coverage was observed for vaccine-associated CD4 TCRs, with dominant responses at 160-218 and 743-854. Repertoires were sampled only after the peak T cell response.

The method was immunoSEQ multiplex PCR; TCRdb's version includes in-frame clones alone and lacks a portion of them. Of 130,000 or so clones listed, about 82% are singletons. CDR3 length equals 13 residues. V was trimmed by 5 bases and J by 3 bases, leaving 7 bases between them. CDR1 is KGHDR and CDR2 is SFDVKD in the germline V gene. The chain links TRBV24-1 to TRBJ1-5; tentatively, D is TRBD1 (5 bases). The receptor was isolated from an adult in good health. Sequencing used peripheral blood, obtained on day 0 of AZD1222 vaccination. CDR3 DNA: TGTGCCACCAGTGCAGGGAACAATCAGCCCCAGCATTTT. It codes for CATSAGNNQPQHF.